Listed below are T cell receptor beta chains from one sample, sequenced in a study of radiotherapy plus CTLA-4 blockade in lung cancer. Profiling relied on immunoSEQ multiplex PCR, and the TCRdb table lists in-frame clones only, not all of them. This repertoire shows nearly 95,000 clones, about four fifths found once; its top ten account for roughly 24%. The source was peripheral blood, collected from a patient treated with radiotherapy plus ipilimumab. The receptors derive from a human donor with non-small cell lung cancer that progressed on radiotherapy plus ipilimumab. CDR3s include the opening cysteine and the closing phenylalanine or tryptophan. Fields, in order: J gene, V gene, D gene, clone size, CDR3 protein, CDR3 DNA. The D gene is left open where the match is weak. Clone size is given for some rows only: seen once, a few or many times, or a class if the clone is expanded.

TRBJ2-3	TRBV6-5	TRBD2	NA	CASTGLAADTQYF	TGTGCCAGCACCGGACTAGCTGCAGATACGCAGTATTTT
TRBJ2-7	TRBV19	TRBD1	NA	CASSIVAGGLNEQYF	TGTGCCAGTAGTATAGTCGCAGGGGGATTGAACGAGCAGTACTTC
TRBJ2-7	TRBV7-9	TRBD1	NA	CASRPRGSSEQYF	TGTGCCAGCCGACCCAGGGGGTCTAGCGAGCAGTACTTC
TRBJ1-3	TRBV30	NA	NA	CAWSVLTVGNTIYF	TGTGCCTGGAGTGTACTGACTGTCGGAAACACCATATATTTT
TRBJ2-1	TRBV11-1	TRBD2	NA	CASSLVPSGRWTYNGQFF	TGTGCCAGCAGCTTAGTACCTAGCGGGAGGTGGACCTACAATGGGCAGTTCTTC
TRBJ2-1	TRBV30	NA	once	CAWSGLPANEQFF	TGTGCCTGGAGTGGTCTCCCGGCGAATGAGCAGTTCTTC
TRBJ1-2	TRBV28	NA	NA	CASSLGAGNYGYTF	TGTGCCAGCAGTTTAGGCGCAGGGAACTATGGCTACACCTTC
TRBJ1-5	TRBV5-6	NA	NA	CASSLVGAGQPQHF	TGTGCCAGCAGCTTGGTAGGGGCGGGTCAGCCCCAGCATTTT
TRBJ2-1	TRBV28	NA	NA	CASSLDEGTNNEQFF	TGTGCCAGCAGTTTAGACGAGGGTACAAACAATGAGCAGTTCTTC
TRBJ1-2	TRBV28	NA	few	CASSLGEAVVYTF	TGTGCCAGCAGTCTAGGAGAGGCTGTAGTCTACACCTTC
TRBJ1-1	TRBV6-6	NA	NA	CASSYSANTEAFF	TGTGCCAGCAGTTATTCTGCCAACACTGAAGCTTTCTTT
TRBJ2-1	TRBV6-1	TRBD2	NA	CASSELAGSYNEQFF	TGTGCCAGCAGTGAACTAGCGGGCTCCTACAATGAGCAGTTCTTC
TRBJ1-3	TRBV29-1	TRBD1	NA	CSIHTGGSGNTIYF	TGCAGCATTCACACAGGGGGCTCTGGAAACACCATATATTTT
TRBJ1-2	TRBV30	NA	NA	CAWSRPWTENYGYTF	TGTGCCTGGAGTCGACCTTGGACGGAGAACTATGGCTACACCTTC
TRBJ1-4	TRBV5-1	NA	once	CASSLAAREGWEKLFF	TGCGCCAGCAGCTTGGCGGCCCGTGAGGGATGGGAAAAACTGTTTTTT
TRBJ2-2	TRBV28	NA	NA	CATLLGGLANTGELFF	TGTGCCACCCTACTGGGGGGCCTCGCGAACACCGGGGAGCTGTTTTTT
TRBJ2-5	TRBV7-2	NA	NA	CASSWGANQETQYF	TGTGCCAGCAGCTGGGGAGCGAACCAAGAGACCCAGTACTTC